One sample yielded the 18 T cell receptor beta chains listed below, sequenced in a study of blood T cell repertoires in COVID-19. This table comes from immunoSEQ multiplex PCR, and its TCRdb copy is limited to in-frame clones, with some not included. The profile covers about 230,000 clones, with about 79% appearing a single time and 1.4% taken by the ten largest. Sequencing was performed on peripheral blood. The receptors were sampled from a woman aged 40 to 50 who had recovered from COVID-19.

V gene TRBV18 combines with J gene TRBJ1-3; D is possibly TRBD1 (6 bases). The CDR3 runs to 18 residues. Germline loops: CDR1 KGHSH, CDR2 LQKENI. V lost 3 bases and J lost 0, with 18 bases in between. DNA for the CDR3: TGTGCCAGCTCACCCATGGGGGCAGGACCAATCTCTGGAAACACCATATATTTT. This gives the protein CASSPMGAGPISGNTIYF.

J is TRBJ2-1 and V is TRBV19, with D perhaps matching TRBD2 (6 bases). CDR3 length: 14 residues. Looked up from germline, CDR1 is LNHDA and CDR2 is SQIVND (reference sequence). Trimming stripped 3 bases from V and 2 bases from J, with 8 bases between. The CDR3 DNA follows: TGTGCCAGTAGTATGGGACTCCCCTACAATGAGCAGTTCTTC. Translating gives CASSMGLPYNEQFF.

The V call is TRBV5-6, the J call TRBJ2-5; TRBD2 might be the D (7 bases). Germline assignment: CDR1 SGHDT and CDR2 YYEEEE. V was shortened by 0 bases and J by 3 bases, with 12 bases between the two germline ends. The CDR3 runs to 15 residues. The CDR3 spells CASSLVRGAKETQYF. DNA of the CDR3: TGTGCCAGCAGCTTGGTACGGGGGGCCAAAGAGACCCAGTACTTC.

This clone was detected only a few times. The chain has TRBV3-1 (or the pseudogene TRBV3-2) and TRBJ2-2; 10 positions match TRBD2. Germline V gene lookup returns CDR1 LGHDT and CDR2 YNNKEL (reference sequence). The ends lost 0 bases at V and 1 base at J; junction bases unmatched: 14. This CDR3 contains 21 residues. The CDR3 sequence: CASSQDVGLAGARKNTGELFF. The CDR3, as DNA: TGTGCCAGCAGCCAAGATGTCGGTCTAGCGGGGGCCCGAAAGAACACCGGGGAGCTGTTTTTT.

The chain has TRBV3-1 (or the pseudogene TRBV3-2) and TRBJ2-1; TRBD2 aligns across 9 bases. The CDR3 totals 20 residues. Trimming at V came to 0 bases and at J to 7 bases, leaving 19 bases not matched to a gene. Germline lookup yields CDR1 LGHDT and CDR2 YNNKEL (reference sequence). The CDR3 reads CASSQDSPSGLATGVNEQFF. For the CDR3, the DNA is TGTGCCAGCAGCCAAGATTCCCCTTCTGGACTAGCGACCGGTGTGAATGAGCAGTTCTTC.

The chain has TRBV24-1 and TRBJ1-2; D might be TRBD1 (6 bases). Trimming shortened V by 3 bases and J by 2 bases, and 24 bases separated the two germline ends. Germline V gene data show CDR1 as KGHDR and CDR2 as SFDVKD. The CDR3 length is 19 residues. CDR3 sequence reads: CATSDPEGSPGHTNYGYTF. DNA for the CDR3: TGTGCCACCAGTGATCCAGAGGGATCACCGGGACATACCAACTATGGCTACACCTTC.

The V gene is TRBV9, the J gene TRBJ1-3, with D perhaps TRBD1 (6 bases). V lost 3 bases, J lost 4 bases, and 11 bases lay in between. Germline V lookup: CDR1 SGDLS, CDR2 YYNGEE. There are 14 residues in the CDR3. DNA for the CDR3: TGTGCCAGCAGCGACAGGGTTTCCGGAAACACCATATATTTT. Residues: CASSDRVSGNTIYF.

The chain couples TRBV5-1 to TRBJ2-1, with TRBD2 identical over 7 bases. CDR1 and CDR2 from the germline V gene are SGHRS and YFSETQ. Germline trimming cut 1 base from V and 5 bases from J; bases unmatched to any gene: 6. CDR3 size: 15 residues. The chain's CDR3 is CASSLYIGGNNEQFF. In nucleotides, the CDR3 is TGCGCCAGCAGCTTGTATATCGGGGGGAACAATGAGCAGTTCTTC.

This CDR3 reads CASSYEGTGWVEQYF. CDR3 sequence (DNA): TGTGCCAGCAGTTACGAGGGGACAGGGTGGGTGGAGCAGTACTTC. The chain has TRBV6-5 and TRBJ2-7; TRBD1 agrees at 9 bases. This CDR3 has 15 residues. Germline V lookup: CDR1 MNHEY, CDR2 SVGAGI. V trimming: 2 bases; J trimming: 7 bases; junction bases outside the gene matches: 9.

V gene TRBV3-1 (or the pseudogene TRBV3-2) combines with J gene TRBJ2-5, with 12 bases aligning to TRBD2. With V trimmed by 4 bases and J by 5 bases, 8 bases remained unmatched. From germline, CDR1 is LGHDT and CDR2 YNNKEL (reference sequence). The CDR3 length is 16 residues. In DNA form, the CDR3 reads TGTGCCAGCAGCCGAACTAGCGGGGGGTTGGGCGAGACCCAGTACTTC. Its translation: CASSRTSGGLGETQYF.

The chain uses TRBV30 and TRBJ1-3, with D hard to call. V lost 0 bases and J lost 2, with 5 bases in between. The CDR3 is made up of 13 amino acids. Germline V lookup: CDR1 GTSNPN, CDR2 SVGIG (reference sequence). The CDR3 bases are TGTGCCTGGAGTGTTTTAACTGGAAACACCATATATTTT. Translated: CAWSVLTGNTIYF.

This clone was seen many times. The CDR3 region has the DNA TGTGCCAGCAGCGTAGGTCGTTACTCTGGGGCCAACGTCCTGACTTTC. Translating it yields CASSVGRYSGANVLTF. The chain links TRBV9 to TRBJ2-6; unclear D gene. V was pared by 0 bases and J by 0 bases, with 7 bases between. The CDR3 sequence is 16 residues long. CDR1 and CDR2 (germline): SGDLS, YYNGEE.

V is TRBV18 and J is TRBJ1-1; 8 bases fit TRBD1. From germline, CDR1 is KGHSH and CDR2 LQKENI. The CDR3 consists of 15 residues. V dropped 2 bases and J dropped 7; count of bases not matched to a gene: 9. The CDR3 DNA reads TGTGCCAGCTCACCATTATCGACAGGGGATAATGAAGCTTTCTTT. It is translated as CASSPLSTGDNEAFF.

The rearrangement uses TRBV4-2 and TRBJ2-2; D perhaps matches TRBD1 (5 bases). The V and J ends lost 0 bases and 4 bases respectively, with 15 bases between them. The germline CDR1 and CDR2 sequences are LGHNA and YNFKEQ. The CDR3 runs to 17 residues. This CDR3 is CASSQDRQKEFTGELFF. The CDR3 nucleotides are TGTGCCAGCAGCCAAGACCGACAGAAAGAGTTCACCGGGGAGCTGTTTTTT.

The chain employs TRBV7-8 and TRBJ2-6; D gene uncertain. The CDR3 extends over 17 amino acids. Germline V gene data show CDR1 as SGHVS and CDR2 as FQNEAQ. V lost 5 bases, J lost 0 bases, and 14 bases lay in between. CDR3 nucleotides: TGTGCCAGCAGCCGAAAACCCAGTTTCTCTGGGGCCAACGTCCTGACTTTC. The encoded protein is CASSRKPSFSGANVLTF.

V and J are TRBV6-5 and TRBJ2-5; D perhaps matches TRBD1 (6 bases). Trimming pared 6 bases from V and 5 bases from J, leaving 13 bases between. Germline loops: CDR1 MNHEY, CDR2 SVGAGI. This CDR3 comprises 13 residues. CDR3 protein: CASRTQGLETQYF. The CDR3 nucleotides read TGTGCCAGCAGGACCCAGGGGCTGGAGACCCAGTACTTC.

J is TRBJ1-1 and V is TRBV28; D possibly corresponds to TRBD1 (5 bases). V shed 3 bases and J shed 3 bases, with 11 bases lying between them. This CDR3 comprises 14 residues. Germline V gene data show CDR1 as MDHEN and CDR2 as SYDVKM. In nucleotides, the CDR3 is TGTGCCAGCAGTTTGAACCCGGGGGACACTGAAGCTTTCTTT. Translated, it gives CASSLNPGDTEAFF.

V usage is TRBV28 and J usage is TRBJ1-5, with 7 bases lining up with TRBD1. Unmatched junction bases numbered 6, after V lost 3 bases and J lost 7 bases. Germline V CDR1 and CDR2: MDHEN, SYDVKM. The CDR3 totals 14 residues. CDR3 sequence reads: CASSLSQGRQPQHF. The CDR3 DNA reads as TGTGCCAGCAGTTTGTCACAGGGGCGACAGCCCCAGCATTTT.